This record looks at one T cell receptor beta chain sequence and its context. The TCR beta repertoire was assessed by survey-level immunoSEQ sequencing. Sequencing was performed with immunoSEQ multiplex PCR; in TCRdb, only in-frame clones are kept and a portion is missing. The data hold about 68,000 clones, with around 93% observed a single time. CDR1 and CDR2 from the germline V gene are KGHSH and LQKENI. The V end was cut by 6 bases, the J end by 8 bases, with 17 bases between. The CDR3 has 15 residues. Sequenced material: PBMCs. The gene calls are TRBV18 and TRBJ1-6; D not certain. This TCR came from a man in his forties with rheumatoid arthritis. Here the CDR3 reads CASSRTAMGDSPLHF. Here the CDR3 DNA reads TGTGCCAGCTCCCGGACCGCAATGGGTGATTCACCCCTCCACTTT.